These 3 T cell receptor beta chains originate from one sample sequenced in a study of T cells in Graves' hyperthyroidism and ophthalmopathy. The TCR beta CDR3 regions underwent amplification using RNA transcripts as the source. The study used the HTBI primer set for a first-round RT-PCR of the TCR CDR3. TCRdb processed the multiplex PCR reads anew with MiXCR; each CDR3 protein has one entry. The data show approximately 400,000 distinct CDR3 sequences, with roughly 14% seen just once and 25% to 35% held by the top ten. The sample was blood. Every receptor here comes from a woman between 18 and 30 years old with Graves' hyperthyroidism that later progressed to Graves' ophthalmopathy.

This clonotype was seen ten or more times. The DNA is left out, because the CDR3 cannot be placed on it with certainty; the CDR3 is given as TCRdb lists it. CDR3 region: CASSSSGVIDTEAFF. The gene calls are TRBV6-1 and TRBJ1-1. Ends included, the CDR3 has 15 residues. Germline assignment: CDR1 MNHNS and CDR2 SASEGT.

This clonotype was found many times. The chain recombines TRBV7-8 with TRBJ1-2; tentatively, D is TRBD1 (5 bases). The CDR3 length is 15 residues. Trimming took off 4 bases at V and 7 bases at J, with 19 bases between the two ends. Per germline, CDR1 SGHVS and CDR2 FQNEAQ. This CDR3 is CASSSPGRYPSGYTF. The CDR3 nucleotides are TGTGCCAGCAGCTCACCGGGACGTTATCCATCTGGCTACACCTTC.

This clonotype was counted ten times or more. V and J are TRBV5-1 and TRBJ1-5, with D perhaps TRBD1 (6 bases). The CDR3 is made up of 15 amino acids. Trimming removed 1 base from V and 2 bases from J, with 10 bases in between. Per the germline V gene, CDR1 is SGHRS and CDR2 is YFSETQ. In DNA, the CDR3 is TGCGCCAGCAGCTTGTGGGGGCGCGGCAATCAGCCCCAGCATTTT. This translates into CASSLWGRGNQPQHF.